Listed here are 15 T cell receptor beta chains from one sample, sequenced in a study of T cell changes during pregnancy in multiple sclerosis. The table came from immunoSEQ multiplex PCR; TCRdb's copy has only in-frame clones and leaves some out. Of under 110,000 clones in the sample, about 89% were seen once. The sample in question was peripheral blood, obtained before pregnancy. These receptors came from a female donor with multiple sclerosis, enrolled in a pregnancy study.

The chain recombines TRBV11-2 with TRBJ1-5, with D unresolved. The CDR3 totals 13 residues. Trimming shortened V by 1 base and J by 2 bases, and 3 bases separated the two germline ends. Germline V gives CDR1 SGHAT, CDR2 FQNNGV. CDR3 sequence: CASSLAGNQPQHF. The CDR3 DNA reads as TGTGCCAGCAGCTTAGCGGGCAATCAGCCCCAGCATTTT.

The V and J genes are TRBV10-3 and TRBJ1-1; 10 nucleotides match TRBD1. This CDR3 contains 15 residues. The germline V gene encodes CDR1 ENHRY and CDR2 SYGVKD. V lost 6 bases and J lost 5; bases outside the gene matches: 9. The CDR3 loop reads CAISGETGGFTEAFF. The CDR3 DNA follows: TGTGCCATCAGCGGAGAGACAGGGGGCTTTACTGAAGCTTTCTTT.

V and J are TRBV10-3 and TRBJ2-2; D is perhaps TRBD2 (6 bases). CDR1 and CDR2 (germline): ENHRY, SYGVKD. The CDR3 contains 14 residues. V shed 10 bases and J shed 2 bases, with 14 bases lying between them. CDR3 in amino acids: CATGGSGNTGELFF. For the CDR3, the DNA is TGTGCCACCGGGGGAAGCGGAAACACCGGGGAGCTGTTTTTT.

CDR3 in amino acids: CAISESGVTQAGYGYTF. The CDR3 coding sequence is TGTGCCATCAGTGAGTCCGGGGTGACACAAGCGGGGTATGGCTACACCTTC. The chain couples TRBV10-3 to TRBJ1-2; D gene ambiguous. The CDR3 runs 17 residues. V dropped 0 bases and J dropped 5 bases, with 19 bases sitting between them. Germline V gene data show CDR1 as ENHRY and CDR2 as SYGVKD.

The rearrangement links TRBV9 to TRBJ2-1; maybe TRBD2 (5 bases). CDR1 and CDR2 from the germline V gene are SGDLS and YYNGEE. Trimming left V 4 bases short and J 1 base short, with 12 bases between. There are 15 residues in the CDR3. Here the CDR3 DNA reads TGTGCCAGCAGCCCCCCAGCGGCTTCCTACAATGAGCAGTTCTTC. Amino acid sequence: CASSPPAASYNEQFF.

CDR3 loop: CASSDQWPYEQYF. The CDR3 DNA follows: TGTGCCAGCAGTGATCAGTGGCCCTACGAGCAGTACTTC. The J gene is TRBJ2-7, the V gene TRBV6-1; D is unresolved. Germline lookup yields CDR1 MNHNS and CDR2 SASEGT. The germline V and J ends were trimmed by 3 bases and 2 bases, with 8 bases remaining between them. The CDR3 runs 13 residues.

This chain connects TRBV5-1 to TRBJ2-7; D is undetermined. This CDR3 comprises 13 residues. Germline V gene data show CDR1 as SGHRS and CDR2 as YFSETQ. V was cut by 0 bases and J by 0 bases, with 4 bases left in between. The DNA of the CDR3 is TGCGCCAGCAGCTTGGACGGCTCCTACGAGCAGTACTTC. This codes for CASSLDGSYEQYF.

The rearrangement links TRBV5-4 to TRBJ2-2; perhaps TRBD1 as D (5 bases). The ends were cut back, 5 bases at V and 6 bases at J, with 17 bases in the middle. The CDR3 loop spans 15 amino acids. CDR1 and CDR2 from the germline V gene are SGHNT and YYREEE (reference sequence). The CDR3 nucleotides are TGTGCCAGCAGAACAGGCCTCCCAAAGGCCGGGGAGCTGTTTTTT. Protein: CASRTGLPKAGELFF.

CDR3 DNA sequence: TGTGCTAGTGGTCTAAGACAGGGAAACACCGGGGAGCTGTTTTTT. Translation: CASGLRQGNTGELFF. The chain is built from TRBV12-5 and TRBJ2-2; 7 bases are a match to TRBD1. Germline V lookup: CDR1 LGHNT, CDR2 FRNRAP. Losses at the gene ends were 5 bases for V and 2 bases for J; bases not matched to a gene: 5. This CDR3 contains 15 residues.

The rearrangement links TRBV9 to TRBJ2-1; maybe TRBD2 (6 bases). The CDR3 has 13 residues. Trimming pared 3 bases from V and 3 bases from J, leaving 7 bases between. Per the germline V gene, CDR1 is SGDLS and CDR2 is YYNGEE. Here the CDR3 DNA reads TGTGCCAGCAGCGGGGGACTCTACAATGAGCAGTTCTTC. Translated, it gives CASSGGLYNEQFF.

This clone was found once. This chain uses TRBV6-1 with TRBJ2-7, with TRBD1 matching 8 bases. The germline V gene encodes CDR1 MNHNS and CDR2 SASEGT. The CDR3 totals 15 residues. With V trimmed by 2 bases and J by 4 bases, 7 bases remained unmatched. Here the CDR3 reads CASSENPDRGYEQYF. The CDR3 coding sequence is TGTGCCAGCAGTGAAAACCCCGACAGGGGTTACGAGCAGTACTTC.

The V and J genes are TRBV7-9 and TRBJ2-5; no firm D call. Trimming shortened V by 2 bases and J by 3 bases, and 7 bases separated the two germline ends. The CDR3 covers 13 residues. Per germline, CDR1 SEHNR and CDR2 FQNEAQ (reference sequence). The CDR3 coding sequence is TGTGCCAGCAGCTTACTACCTGAAGAGACCCAGTACTTC. Its translation: CASSLLPEETQYF.

V usage is TRBV15 and J usage is TRBJ2-7, with TRBD1 matching 8 bases. J gave up 0 bases and V 6 bases, and 1 base lay outside the gene matches. Germline V gene lookup returns CDR1 LNHNV and CDR2 YYDKDF (reference sequence). The CDR3 contains 13 residues. The CDR3 sequence: CATRDRVSYEQYF. In nucleotides, the CDR3 is TGTGCCACCAGGGACAGGGTCTCCTACGAGCAGTACTTC. Combining the CDR3 with reference TRBV15 and TRBJ2-7 gives the whole variable domain DAMVIQNPRYQVTQFGKPVTLSCSQTLNHNVMYWYQQKSSQAPKLLFHYYDKDFNNEADTPDNFQSRRPNTSFCFLDIRSPGLGDTAMYLCATRDRVSYEQYFGPGTRLTVT.

The chain is built from TRBV19 and TRBJ1-5; the D gene is possibly TRBD1 (5 bases). The CDR3 sequence is 14 residues long. Trimming took 3 bases from V and 5 from J, leaving 11 bases between them. Germline loops: CDR1 LNHDA, CDR2 SQIVND (reference sequence). The CDR3 DNA reads TGTGCCAGTAGTATGGGGGGAGGGTATCAGCCCCAGCATTTT. Amino acid sequence: CASSMGGGYQPQHF.

This chain connects TRBV10-3 to TRBJ2-1; 12 nucleotides line up with TRBD2. CDR1 is ENHRY, CDR2 SYGVKD, per germline. With V trimmed by 2 bases and J by 0 bases, 5 bases remained unmatched. The CDR3 loop spans 18 amino acids. CDR3 sequence: CAISETSGGHSSYNEQFF. Written as DNA, the CDR3 is TGTGCCATCAGTGAGACTAGCGGGGGGCATAGCTCCTACAATGAGCAGTTCTTC.